These T cell receptor beta chains were read from a single sample in a study of response to subunit inactivated influenza vaccine. TCRdb recomputed calls from the RT-PCR reads with MiXCR, one row per CDR3 protein. Among roughly 570,000 distinct CDR3 sequences listed, 12% to 15% were seen once. The sample was PBMCs from blood, taken roughly 12 days after vaccination. These receptor sequences come from a man in his forties or fifties who received an inactivated influenza vaccine. The conserved cysteine and the conserved F or W are not part of the CDR3 here. Expanded clones get a size class; other rows say once, few or many, or leave the size out.

j_gene,v_gene,abundance,CDR3aa
TRBJ2-1,TRBV29-1,many,SVEERLAPYNEQF
TRBJ2-5,TRBV7-9,-,ASNILGGTGGETQY
TRBJ1-5,TRBV10-3,-,AINDREGQPQH
TRBJ2-7,TRBV29-1,many,SVGGNLGEQY
TRBJ2-7,TRBV7-2,few,ASSKADRRTYEQY
TRBJ1-6,TRBV7-9,-,ASSLLGANSPLH
TRBJ2-4,TRBV5-5,many,ASSLASGGLNIQY
TRBJ1-2,TRBV3-1,few,ASSPDRAIYGYT
TRBJ2-2,TRBV5-1,few,ASSLPMNTGELF
TRBJ2-5,TRBV30,once,AWSTPRTGGAETQY
TRBJ2-3,TRBV7-2,-,ASSLAGVSDTQY
TRBJ2-1,TRBV5-1,-,ASSLVVMGGLADNEQF
TRBJ2-2,TRBV7-2,many,ASSLGMDTGELF
TRBJ2-7,TRBV10-3,-,AISDPSKAELNHYEQY
TRBJ2-2,TRBV7-6,few,ASSSWREGPGELF
TRBJ2-5,TRBV6-6,few,ASHARNQETQY
TRBJ2-2,TRBV11-2,few,ASSLDLLLAGVAGELF
TRBJ2-3,TRBV7-9,-,ASSPRRPDTQY
TRBJ2-5,TRBV20-1,many,SARERGVQETQY
TRBJ2-1,TRBV12-3/TRBV12-4,many,ASSPGLEQF
TRBJ2-7,TRBV10-3,-,AISGQAQDTEQY
TRBJ2-1,TRBV6-5,-,ASSYGRGDMGSYNEQF
TRBJ2-2,TRBV5-1,many,ASSLVVGTASTGELF
TRBJ2-3,TRBV7-6,many,ASKRGGTDTQY
TRBJ2-3,TRBV9,few,ASSMWTAGGHTQY
TRBJ1-3,TRBV5-5,-,ASSLSGRLSGNTIY
TRBJ2-5,TRBV3-1,few,ASSSWTSGVETQY
TRBJ2-7,TRBV12-3/TRBV12-4,-,ASSFAGGEWEQY
TRBJ2-5,TRBV7-8,-,ASSLGIDSSLGETQY
TRBJ2-2,TRBV4-3,few,ASSQGQTNTGELF
TRBJ1-3,TRBV27,-,ASSNSGQLAGNTIY
TRBJ2-7,TRBV3-1,few,ASSQDRQNYEQY
TRBJ2-2,TRBV9,few,ASSVEGAGELF
TRBJ1-2,TRBV15,-,ATSRDMGGYT
TRBJ1-6,TRBV4-2,few,ASRRDPTGGRENSPLH
TRBJ1-4,TRBV18,-,ASSPGTSEKLF
TRBJ1-1,TRBV24-1,-,ATSEIQVGPTF
TRBJ1-6,TRBV14,many,ASSPQGNSPLH
TRBJ2-1,TRBV5-1,few,ASSVDGGGLAGANEQF
TRBJ2-2,TRBV10-3,many,AIKGFPTGELF
TRBJ2-3,TRBV10-3,-,AITRLAGGGDTQY
TRBJ2-1,TRBV12-3/TRBV12-4,few,ASRTATNYNEQF
TRBJ2-2,TRBV5-1,-,ASGTSGYTGELF
TRBJ1-1,TRBV7-9,many,ASSRFSRGMNTEAF
TRBJ1-2,TRBV4-1,-,ASSQEGTEPGYT
TRBJ2-7,TRBV2,few,ASSTGRGEQY
TRBJ2-1,TRBV20-1,few,SARGGGGRGTNEQF
TRBJ1-4,TRBV28,few,ASSLEGLSAEKLF
TRBJ2-7,TRBV2,-,ASNRGTYEQY
TRBJ2-3,TRBV9,few,ASSANFQGLSDTQY
TRBJ2-7,TRBV10-3,few,AISRNPYEQY
TRBJ2-2,TRBV4-2,many,ASSQDRGQDGELF
TRBJ2-2,TRBV12-3/TRBV12-4,many,ASRRVTGELF
TRBJ1-1,TRBV7-2,few,ASSARTGRNTEAF
TRBJ1-6,TRBV6-5,-,ASSYLQPRGASALH
TRBJ1-6,TRBV24-1,-,ATSEPGGNSPLH
TRBJ2-7,TRBV20-1,-,SAYPPSYPYEQY
TRBJ2-7,TRBV7-2,-,ASSLDQVGEQY
TRBJ2-7,TRBV18,-,ASSPATLIVAEQY